Listed below are T cell receptor beta chains from one sample, sequenced in a study of glioma-infiltrating T cells. From the multiplex PCR reads, TCRdb called clonotypes with MiXCR, one entry per CDR3 protein. The data contain about 410,000 distinct CDR3 sequences, about two fifths of them singletons. The sample was glioma tissue, nonneoplastic brain tissue, or PBMCs (not recorded which). The source of these receptors is a human donor with low-grade glioma or glioblastoma, undergoing nonglioma brain surgery, or in good health (not recorded which). CDR3s include the opening cysteine and the closing phenylalanine or tryptophan.

V gene	J gene	CDR3 protein
TRBV4-3	TRBJ2-5	CASSPGTSGQGGETQYF
TRBV7-2	TRBJ2-7	CASSLPGRVYEQYF
TRBV25-1	TRBJ1-1	CASSRAGRNTEAFF
TRBV28	TRBJ2-3	CASSLVGGTSTDTQYF
TRBV4-3	TRBJ2-7	CASSQGVDWEYNYEQYF
TRBV4-1	TRBJ1-5	CASSPLGEARNQPQHF
TRBV20-1	TRBJ2-7	CSARVPRTAAYEQYF
TRBV20-1	TRBJ2-1	CSARDRGSSYNEQFF
TRBV5-4	TRBJ1-1	CASSGRHRNTEAFF
TRBV20-1	TRBJ2-1	CSAKGDNEQFF
TRBV11-2	TRBJ2-5	CASSLDALSLGTQYF
TRBV6-2/TRBV6-3	TRBJ2-5	CASSYTGLQETQYF
TRBV6-1	TRBJ1-2	CASNQVEENYGYTF
TRBV6-2/TRBV6-3	TRBJ2-7	CASSPIGAGNSYEQYF
TRBV7-2	TRBJ1-2	CASSFQGTNYGYIF
TRBV20-1	TRBJ2-3	CSARGGLAGADTQYF
TRBV6-5	TRBJ1-5	CASSYSGRAQSNQPQHF
TRBV28	TRBJ2-1	CATRTESYNEQFF
TRBV27	.	CASSLGQTCEQYF
TRBV7-9	TRBJ2-5	CASSLPRETQYF
TRBV20-1	TRBJ2-1	CSAGRTSGAHGNEQFF
TRBV20-1	TRBJ2-7	CSAQNRDIWGRDYEQYF
TRBV20-1	TRBJ2-7	CSAGTDLSYEQYF
TRBV10-2	TRBJ2-3	CASSEGLAGMNTDTQYF
TRBV5-5	TRBJ1-1	CASSLLGQNTEAFF
TRBV18	TRBJ2-1	CASSPAGSTNSYNEQFF
TRBV4-2	TRBJ2-5	CASSPGLAGTQETQYF
TRBV2	TRBJ2-3	CASSEALLAGITDTQYF
TRBV7-7	TRBJ2-1	CASSLSAGGPNEQFF
TRBV4-1	TRBJ1-5	CASSHPQGGQPQHF
TRBV7-9	TRBJ2-1	CASSLVGSGSSKEQFF
TRBV2	TRBJ2-1	CASRAGRGNEQFF
TRBV27	TRBJ2-5	CASSSQGEETQYF
TRBV20-1	TRBJ2-7	CSARLAGGPGEQYF
TRBV7-9	TRBJ1-3	CASSFGRDGNTIYF
TRBV15	TRBJ2-4	CATRGGNLTKNIQYF
TRBV14	TRBJ2-7	CASSPLWGGRVYEQYF
TRBV11-2	TRBJ1-2	CASSLDSPDYGYTF
TRBV4-1	TRBJ2-2	CASSQIGPPWTGELFF
TRBV5-1	TRBJ2-3	CASSLALGADTQYF
TRBV4-1	TRBJ2-5	CASSQDEDGFLLQYF
TRBV3-1	TRBJ1-2	CASSPATGEYYGYTF
TRBV4-3	TRBJ2-3	CASSQVALSTQYF
TRBV6-1	TRBJ2-7	CASSGVTAIGDEQYF
TRBV6-1	TRBJ2-7	CASTARGSSYEQYF
TRBV6-6	TRBJ1-4	CASSYTGGTNEKLFF
TRBV5-4	TRBJ1-1	CASSFPKDTEAFF
TRBV5-4	TRBJ2-7	CASSLAGRAYEQYF